This T cell receptor beta chain was sequenced in a study of blood T cell repertoires in COVID-19. Across the study: Some COVID-19 samples were acute and others convalescent; all came from the United States, Italy and Spain. The cDNA or gDNA used as material had been derived from T cells, B-cell-depleted T cells, or PBMCs.

Germline loops: CDR1 SGHNT, CDR2 YYREEE (reference sequence). The length of the CDR3 is 16 residues. Trimming removed 1 base from V and 3 bases from J, with 16 bases in between. Original data processing: Researchers report that nucleated cell counts were estimated from reference gene primer amplification. Data came from immunoSEQ multiplex PCR; TCRdb stores just in-frame clones and leaves some out. V, J and clone size are taken as reported in that table, and D and trimming were inferred from the DNA itself. This sample has roughly 200,000 clones, with about 76% found just once. J is TRBJ2-5 and V is TRBV5-4, with a tentative D call TRBD2 (5 bases). Sequenced input: peripheral blood. The sequence was obtained from a middle-aged woman with COVID-19, enrolled during active disease. CDR3 in DNA: TGTGCCAGCAGCTTGATGACCGAGATCGGGGAAGAGACCCAGTACTTC. Its translation is CASSLMTEIGEETQYF. The whole variable domain, remainder taken from reference TRBV5-4 and TRBJ2-5, is ETGVTQSPTHLIKTRGQQVTLRCSSQSGHNTVSWYQQALGQGPQFIFQYYREEENGRGNFPPRFSGLQFPNYSSELNVNALELDDSALYLCASSLMTEIGEETQYFGPGTRLLVL.